One and the same sample provided the 2 T cell receptor beta chains below, sequenced in a study of blood T cell repertoires in COVID-19. Libraries were prepared by immunoSEQ multiplex PCR; TCRdb keeps only in-frame clonotypes and omits some of them. In the table there are fewer than 600,000 clones, 88% of which are singletons. The sample comprised PBMCs or T cells enriched from blood (not recorded which). All receptors come from a middle-aged woman who had recovered from COVID-19.

J is TRBJ2-2 and V is TRBV7-9; 7 bases match TRBD2. Trimming took 2 bases from V and 5 from J; bases not matched to a gene: 5. The germline gives CDR1 SEHNR, CDR2 FQNEAQ (reference sequence). The CDR3 runs to 15 residues. The CDR3, as DNA: TGTGCCAGCAGCTTAAAGCGGGAAAAAACCGGGGAGCTGTTTTTT. This translates into CASSLKREKTGELFF.

The chain combines TRBV7-2 with TRBJ1-2, with TRBD1 matching 7 bases. Germline-derived CDR1 and CDR2 are SGHTA and FQGNSA. V trimming: 4 bases; J trimming: 2 bases; junction bases outside the gene matches: 7. The CDR3 extends over 15 amino acids. The CDR3 is CASSSATGWNYGYTF. CDR3 DNA: TGTGCCAGCAGCTCAGCGACAGGGTGGAACTATGGCTACACCTTC.